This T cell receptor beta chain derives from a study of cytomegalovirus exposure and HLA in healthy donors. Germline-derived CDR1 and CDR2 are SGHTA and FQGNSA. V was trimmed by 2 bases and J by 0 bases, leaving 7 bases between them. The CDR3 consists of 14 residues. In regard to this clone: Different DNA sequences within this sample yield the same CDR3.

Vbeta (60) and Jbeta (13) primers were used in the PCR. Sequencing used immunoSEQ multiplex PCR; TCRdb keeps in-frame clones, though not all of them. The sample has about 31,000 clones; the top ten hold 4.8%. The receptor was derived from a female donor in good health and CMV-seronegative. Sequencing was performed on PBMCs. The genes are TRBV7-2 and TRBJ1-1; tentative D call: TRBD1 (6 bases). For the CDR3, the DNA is TGTGCCAGCAGCTTACAGGGGATGAACACTGAAGCTTTCTTT. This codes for CASSLQGMNTEAFF. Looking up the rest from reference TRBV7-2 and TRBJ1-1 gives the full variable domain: GAGVSQSPSNKVTEKGKDVELRCDPISGHTALYWYRQSLGQGLEFLIYFQGNSAPDKSGLPSDRFSAERTGGSVSTLTIQRTQQEDSAVYLCASSLQGMNTEAFFGQGTRLTVV.